Listed below are T cell receptor beta chains from one sample, sequenced in a study of blood T cell repertoires in COVID-19. Here immunoSEQ multiplex PCR was the method, and the copy in TCRdb shows in-frame clones only, minus some. The sample yields 250,000 to 400,000 clones, around 90% seen once. Sequencing was done on a sample of peripheral blood. The receptors originated from a woman under 40 with COVID-19, enrolled during active disease. The CDR3 runs from the conserved cysteine through the conserved F or W. Fields, in order: V gene, D gene, clone size, J gene, CDR3 DNA, CDR3 protein. D genes are given only for firm matches. Size is stated for part of the rows, as once, few or many counts, or as a class when the clone is expanded.

v_call: TRBV2
d_call: -
clone_size: -
j_call: TRBJ1-3
cdr3_nt: TGTGCTTGGCAGGGAGGTACGAGAAACACCATATATTTT
cdr3_aa: CAWQGGTRNTIYF

v_call: TRBV7-9
d_call: -
clone_size: -
j_call: TRBJ1-2
cdr3_nt: TGTGCCAGCAGCCAGGGAACCCAACTCCTTTATGGCTACACCTTC
cdr3_aa: CASSQGTQLLYGYTF

v_call: TRBV27
d_call: TRBD1
clone_size: -
j_call: TRBJ1-1
cdr3_nt: TGTGCCAGCAGGCCTCTCGGGGACAGGGGTAAAGCTTTCTTT
cdr3_aa: CASRPLGDRGKAFF

v_call: TRBV27
d_call: -
clone_size: -
j_call: TRBJ1-2
cdr3_nt: TGTGCCAGCGGGGGGATCTATGGCTACACCTTC
cdr3_aa: CASGGIYGYTF

v_call: TRBV19
d_call: TRBD1
clone_size: -
j_call: TRBJ1-6
cdr3_nt: TGTGCCAGTAGTATCGGACAGGAAAATTCACCCCTCCACTTT
cdr3_aa: CASSIGQENSPLHF

v_call: TRBV11-2
d_call: -
clone_size: -
j_call: TRBJ2-7
cdr3_nt: TGTGCCAGCAGCTTAGCGGGACTGGAGAACGAGCAGTACTTC
cdr3_aa: CASSLAGLENEQYF

v_call: TRBV6-6
d_call: TRBD1
clone_size: -
j_call: TRBJ1-5
cdr3_nt: TGTGCCAGCAGTCCTCCGGGACAGGGCCGTCAGCCCCAGCATTTT
cdr3_aa: CASSPPGQGRQPQHF

v_call: TRBV30
d_call: -
clone_size: -
j_call: TRBJ1-5
cdr3_nt: TGTGCCTGGAGCCGGGGTAAACAGCCCCAGCATTTT
cdr3_aa: CAWSRGKQPQHF

v_call: TRBV14
d_call: -
clone_size: -
j_call: TRBJ2-2
cdr3_nt: TGTGCCAGCAGCCAAGAACGACAAACCGGGGAGCTGTTTTTT
cdr3_aa: CASSQERQTGELFF

v_call: TRBV29-1
d_call: -
clone_size: few
j_call: TRBJ1-2
cdr3_nt: TGCAGCGTTGAACTTGTTACAGGTCAAGGCTATGGCTACACCTTC
cdr3_aa: CSVELVTGQGYGYTF

v_call: TRBV7-8
d_call: -
clone_size: -
j_call: TRBJ1-5
cdr3_nt: TGTGCCAGCAGCTTAGAGGCCAGGGCCGCCACACAGCCCCAGCATTTT
cdr3_aa: CASSLEARAATQPQHF

v_call: TRBV7-4
d_call: -
clone_size: -
j_call: TRBJ1-1
cdr3_nt: TGTGCCAGCAGCTCATTCCTCCACCAGAAGTGTCCCAACACTGAAGCTTTCTTT
cdr3_aa: CASSSFLHQKCPNTEAFF

v_call: TRBV7-3
d_call: TRBD1
clone_size: -
j_call: TRBJ1-3
cdr3_nt: TGTGCCAGCAGCTCGGGACAGCCTGGAAACACCATATATTTT
cdr3_aa: CASSSGQPGNTIYF

v_call: TRBV27
d_call: TRBD1
clone_size: few
j_call: TRBJ1-6
cdr3_nt: TGTGCCAGCAGCCGGCAGGGGGCGACTTCCTATAATTCACCCCTCCACTTT
cdr3_aa: CASSRQGATSYNSPLHF

v_call: TRBV7-9
d_call: -
clone_size: -
j_call: TRBJ2-4
cdr3_nt: TGTGCCAGCAGACCGCAGGGAGCCAAAAACATTCAGTACTTC
cdr3_aa: CASRPQGAKNIQYF

v_call: TRBV20-1
d_call: TRBD2
clone_size: -
j_call: TRBJ2-1
cdr3_nt: TGCAGTGCTAGTCGCGGGAGTAGCGATGAGCAGTTCTTC
cdr3_aa: CSASRGSSDEQFF

v_call: TRBV4-2
d_call: -
clone_size: -
j_call: TRBJ2-2
cdr3_nt: TGTGCCAGCAGCCAAGAGAACAGGGAGCTGTTTTTT
cdr3_aa: CASSQENRELFF

v_call: TRBV6-5
d_call: -
clone_size: -
j_call: TRBJ2-2
cdr3_nt: TGTGCCAGCAGACCTTCAGGGGTAGGGACCGGGGAGCTGTTTTTT
cdr3_aa: CASRPSGVGTGELFF

v_call: TRBV11-1
d_call: TRBD1
clone_size: -
j_call: TRBJ1-1
cdr3_nt: TGTGCCAGCAGCCTCGACAGGGGGGCTGAAGCTTTCTTT
cdr3_aa: CASSLDRGAEAFF

v_call: TRBV30
d_call: TRBD1
clone_size: -
j_call: TRBJ2-7
cdr3_nt: TGTGCCTGGAGTGCCCGGGACAGACCGAAGCGAAGCTACTACGAGCAGTACTTC
cdr3_aa: CAWSARDRPKRSYYEQYF

v_call: TRBV7-6
d_call: TRBD2
clone_size: -
j_call: TRBJ2-1
cdr3_nt: TGTGCCAGCAGCCTCCTACTAGCGGGAGGCCACAATGAGCAGTTCTTC
cdr3_aa: CASSLLLAGGHNEQFF

v_call: TRBV11-2
d_call: -
clone_size: -
j_call: TRBJ2-2
cdr3_nt: TGTGCCAGCAGCTCCCCTGTCCGTTCTGGGGAGCTGTTTTTT
cdr3_aa: CASSSPVRSGELFF

v_call: TRBV28
d_call: -
clone_size: few
j_call: TRBJ2-7
cdr3_nt: TGTGCCAGCAGTTTAGGGCAGACCTACGAGCAGTACTTC
cdr3_aa: CASSLGQTYEQYF

v_call: TRBV29-1
d_call: -
clone_size: -
j_call: TRBJ2-7
cdr3_nt: TGCAGCGTTGATTCCGGGAGTAACGAGCAGTACTTC
cdr3_aa: CSVDSGSNEQYF

v_call: TRBV12-3/TRBV12-4
d_call: -
clone_size: -
j_call: TRBJ2-1
cdr3_nt: TGTGCCAGCAGTTTAGGACTGTACAATGAGCAGTTCTTC
cdr3_aa: CASSLGLYNEQFF

v_call: TRBV10-1
d_call: TRBD2
clone_size: -
j_call: TRBJ2-2
cdr3_nt: TGCGCCAGCAGTGATGGCGGGAGGGCCGCCGGGGAGCTGTTTTTT
cdr3_aa: CASSDGGRAAGELFF

v_call: TRBV27
d_call: TRBD1
clone_size: -
j_call: TRBJ2-2
cdr3_nt: TGTGCCAGCAGTTTAAACCGGGACAGGAGTAGAGCGACCGGGGAGCTGTTTTTT
cdr3_aa: CASSLNRDRSRATGELFF

v_call: TRBV28
d_call: TRBD2
clone_size: -
j_call: TRBJ2-5
cdr3_nt: TGTGCCAGCAGCCCAGCGGGAGGGCACGGGGAGCCCCAGTACTTC
cdr3_aa: CASSPAGGHGEPQYF

v_call: TRBV28
d_call: -
clone_size: -
j_call: TRBJ2-3
cdr3_nt: TGTGCCAGCACCCTCACAGCGGCACTAACAGATACGCAGTATTTT
cdr3_aa: CASTLTAALTDTQYF

v_call: TRBV3-1/TRBV3-2
d_call: -
clone_size: once
j_call: TRBJ2-2
cdr3_nt: TGTGCCAGCAGCCAAGGTGCAGGGGAAGCGAACACCGGGGAGCTGTTTTTT
cdr3_aa: CASSQGAGEANTGELFF

v_call: TRBV3-1/TRBV3-2
d_call: -
clone_size: -
j_call: TRBJ2-3
cdr3_nt: TGTGCCAGCAGCCATGCCGGGACTAGCACAGATACGCAGTATTTT
cdr3_aa: CASSHAGTSTDTQYF

v_call: TRBV29-1
d_call: TRBD1
clone_size: -
j_call: TRBJ2-7
cdr3_nt: TGCAGCGTTACGGACAGGTCCTACGAGCAGTACTTC
cdr3_aa: CSVTDRSYEQYF

v_call: TRBV5-4
d_call: TRBD2
clone_size: -
j_call: TRBJ2-5
cdr3_nt: TGTGCCAGCAGCGTGGCGGGAGGGCCTGGAGAGACCCAGTACTTC
cdr3_aa: CASSVAGGPGETQYF

v_call: TRBV9
d_call: -
clone_size: -
j_call: TRBJ1-3
cdr3_nt: TGTGCCAGCAGCTCCAACTCTGGAAACACCATATATTTT
cdr3_aa: CASSSNSGNTIYF

v_call: TRBV5-4
d_call: -
clone_size: -
j_call: TRBJ1-4
cdr3_nt: TGTGCCAGCAGCGGGCCGAGCTACCTTGGGAAACTGTTTTTT
cdr3_aa: CASSGPSYLGKLFF

v_call: TRBV6-6
d_call: -
clone_size: -
j_call: TRBJ1-4
cdr3_nt: TGTGCCAGCAGCAGGGTTGAGACTAATGAAAAACTGTTTTTT
cdr3_aa: CASSRVETNEKLFF